A single sample gave rise to the 10 T cell receptor beta chains below, sequenced in a study of shared clonotypes between healthy human individuals (TCRdb year 2020). CD8 naive samples were obtained by positive selection for CCR7 among CD45RO-negative cells, yielding a CD45RA+CCR7+ population from which TemRA cells were excluded. The library came from the immunoSEQ multiplex PCR assay. The clones in this table, taken by TCRdb from immuneACCESS, are in-frame only. Not every clone is retained; where verified, under half of the shortfall comes from an unresolved V gene, and the cause of the rest is unknown. In all, the sample holds roughly 810,000 clones, and 95% to 97% of those were seen once. In total, the top ten clones hold under 0.25% of the sample. The sequencing sample was made of naive CD8+ T cells sorted from blood. The cell subset or site tag for this specimen amounts to: CD45RA+CCR7+. All receptors derive from a man aged 25 to 45 in good health.

The chain has TRBV7-9 and TRBJ1-2, with TRBD1 identical over 7 bases. CDR1 is SEHNR, CDR2 FQNEAQ, per germline (reference sequence). The CDR3 extends over 15 amino acids. Losses at the gene ends were 3 bases for V and 8 bases for J; bases not matched to a gene: 12. Here the CDR3 DNA reads TGTGCCAGCAGCTTTCTACAGGGGAGTATGGGAGGCTACACCTTC. This gives the protein CASSFLQGSMGGYTF.

The chain joins TRBV23-1 to TRBJ2-1; D assignment may be TRBD1 or TRBD2 (5 bases each). TRBV23-1 has ORF status, its function being uncertain. The CDR3 covers 11 residues. V lost 8 bases, J lost 12 bases, and 14 bases lay in between. The CDR3: CASYSGGRQFF. As DNA, the CDR3 is TGCGCCAGCTATAGTGGGGGAAGGCAGTTCTTC.

The V gene is TRBV14, the J gene TRBJ2-6; no reliable D call. This CDR3 is 18 amino acids long. V lost 0 bases and J lost 0, with 12 bases in between. Germline V gives CDR1 SGHDN, CDR2 FVKESK. The CDR3 region has the DNA TGTGCCAGCAGCCAAGACAGGTTAATTTCCTCTGGGGCCAACGTCCTGACTTTC. Amino acid sequence: CASSQDRLISSGANVLTF.

The chain has TRBV28 and TRBJ2-1, with 8 bases matching TRBD2. Unmatched junction bases numbered 12, after V lost 7 bases and J lost 4 bases. Germline V lookup: CDR1 MDHEN, CDR2 SYDVKM. The CDR3 totals 16 residues. The CDR3 reads CASTSTPGGGYNEQFF. The CDR3 DNA reads as TGTGCCAGCACCTCTACCCCGGGGGGGGGTTACAATGAGCAGTTCTTC.

CDR3 nucleotides: TGTGCCAGCAGCGTAGATAGAGAAAACATTCAGTACTTC. Protein sequence: CASSVDRENIQYF. The J gene is TRBJ2-4, the V gene TRBV9; D gene uncertain. The germline gives CDR1 SGDLS, CDR2 YYNGEE. Trimming took 0 bases from V and 5 from J, leaving 6 bases between them. CDR3 length: 13 amino acids. Combining the CDR3 with reference TRBV9 and TRBJ2-4 gives the whole variable domain DSGVTQTPKHLITATGQRVTLRCSPRSGDLSVYWYQQSLDQGLQFLIQYYNGEERAKGNILERFSAQQFPDLHSELNLSSLELGDSALYFCASSVDRENIQYFGAGTRLSVL.

The chain combines TRBV11-3 with TRBJ2-3, with D unresolved. CDR3 length: 13 residues. Germline loops: CDR1 SGHNT, CDR2 YENEEA. Trimming stripped 0 bases from V and 6 bases from J, with 7 bases between. The CDR3 loop reads CASSLESGDTQYF. For the CDR3, the DNA is TGTGCCAGCAGCTTAGAATCTGGCGATACGCAGTATTTT.

The chain has TRBV9 and TRBJ2-2, with D unclear. CDR1 SGDLS and CDR2 YYNGEE come from the germline V gene. This CDR3 is 12 amino acids long. V dropped 5 bases and J dropped 3 bases, with 5 bases sitting between them. DNA for the CDR3: TGTGCCAGCAGTGACTACACCGGGGAGCTGTTTTTT. This translates into CASSDYTGELFF.

The rearrangement joins TRBV10-3 to TRBJ2-7; either TRBD1 or TRBD2 may supply D (5 bases each). Germline V gene data show CDR1 as ENHRY and CDR2 as SYGVKD. The CDR3 spans 13 residues. The germline V and J ends were trimmed by 3 bases and 4 bases, with 10 bases remaining between them. The chain's CDR3 is CAISDRELYEQYF. The CDR3 region has the DNA TGTGCCATCAGTGACAGGGAGCTTTACGAGCAGTACTTC.

CDR3 sequence reads: CASSYNGAGELFF. CDR3 nucleotides: TGTGCCAGCAGTTACAATGGAGCCGGGGAGCTGTTTTTT. V gene TRBV6-5 combines with J gene TRBJ2-2; no firm D call. Germline V gene sequence: CDR1 MNHEY, CDR2 SVGAGI. This CDR3 contains 13 residues. V was pared by 2 bases and J by 6 bases, with 7 bases between.

The rearrangement uses TRBV10-3 and TRBJ2-1; D ambiguous. Between the trimmed V and J ends, which lost 2 bases and 8 bases, there was a span of 7 bases. The V gene's germline CDR1 is ENHRY and CDR2 SYGVKD. The CDR3 runs 12 residues. CDR3 loop: CAISERSDEQFF. The CDR3 DNA is TGTGCCATCAGTGAGAGATCCGATGAGCAGTTCTTC.